The entry below gives a single T cell receptor beta chain sequence along with its context. This sample was included in a study of early T cells in non-severe SARS-CoV-2 infection. Across the study: Chains from this unsorted whole-blood bulk RNA could not be paired.

V dropped 0 bases and J dropped 1 base, with 9 bases sitting between them. Per the germline V gene, CDR1 is DFQATT and CDR2 is SNEGSKA (reference sequence). CDR3 length equals 14 residues. The TCR library protocol was used to attach unique molecular identifiers. These identifiers were attached to individual cDNA molecules. From the 5' RACE reads, TCRdb called clonotypes with MiXCR, one entry per CDR3 protein. This repertoire shows under 70,000 distinct CDR3 sequences, roughly 5.7% found once; its top ten account for under 4%. This material consisted of whole blood, taken at baseline. This chain uses TRBV20-1 with TRBJ2-5; tentatively, D is TRBD2 (6 bases). The clonotype originates from an adult who was a healthcare worker with PCR-confirmed SARS-CoV-2 infection or an uninfected control (not recorded which). CDR3 nucleotides: TGCAGTGCTAGAGAGGGGGGACCCCAAGAGACCCAGTACTTC. It specifies CSAREGGPQETQYF.